The clone carrying this TCR beta chain was observed a few times. Its antigen is not known. J lost 0 bases, V lost 4 bases, and 9 bases had no gene match. This CDR3 is 17 amino acids long. Germline CDR1 MNHEY, CDR2 SVGEGT. A 5'RACE reaction primed in the constant segment made cDNA libraries of TCR alpha and TCR beta, and these carried sample barcodes and UMIs. TCRdb itself ran the 5' RACE reads through MiXCR, one entry per CDR3 protein. The sample contains some 280,000 distinct CDR3 sequences, roughly 16% of which appear only once. These data originate in a study of T-cell memory formation after mild COVID-19. Study outcomes and limitations: Contracting clones from day 15 to 85 showed balanced CD4/CD8; later expanders favored CD4+. Memory sampled before infection contained some responding clones, suggesting cross-reactive memory joined. Clones which contracted sat mainly in CM and EM if CD4+, and in EMRA if CD8+.

Material: PBMCs or a T cell subset sorted from them (not recorded which). The TCR sequence derives from a man aged 18 to 29 who had mild COVID-19 (a few samples of this study predate the infection). Cell type and time point are not known. The rearrangement uses TRBV6-2 or TRBV6-3 and TRBJ2-4; 7 nucleotides align to TRBD1. The CDR3 DNA sequence: TGTGCCAGCAGTTCACAAGTCGACAGGGCAGCCAAAAACATTCAGTACTTC. It codes for CASSSQVDRAAKNIQYF.